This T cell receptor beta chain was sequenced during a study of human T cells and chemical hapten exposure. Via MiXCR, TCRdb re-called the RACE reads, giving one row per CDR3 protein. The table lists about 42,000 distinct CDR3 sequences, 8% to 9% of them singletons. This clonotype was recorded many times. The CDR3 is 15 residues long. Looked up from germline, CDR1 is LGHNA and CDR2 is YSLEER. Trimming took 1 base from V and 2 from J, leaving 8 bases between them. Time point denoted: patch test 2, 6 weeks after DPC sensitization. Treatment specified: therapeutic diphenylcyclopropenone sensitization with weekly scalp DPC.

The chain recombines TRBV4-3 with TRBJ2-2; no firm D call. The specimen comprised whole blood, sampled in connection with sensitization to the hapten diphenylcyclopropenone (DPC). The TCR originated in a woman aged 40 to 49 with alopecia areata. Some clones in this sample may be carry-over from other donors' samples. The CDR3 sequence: CASSQVWGNTGELFF. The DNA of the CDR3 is TGCGCCAGCAGCCAAGTCTGGGGTAACACCGGGGAGCTGTTTTTT.